The 16 T cell receptor beta chains below were found in one sample sequenced in a study of CD4 T cells in relation to SARS-CoV-2 and coronaviruses. Antigens for these TCRs are unknown. Before the COVID-19 pandemic, during about 2010-2018, CD4+ T cells were taken from unexposed donors. The cells were cultured for about ten days before CD4+ T cells were isolated. Libraries were prepared by immunoSEQ multiplex PCR; TCRdb keeps only in-frame clonotypes and omits some of them. In the table there are almost 30,000 clones, more than 75% of which are singletons. Sequencing used CD4+ T cells from PBMCs, cultured in vitro. Receptors were obtained from a human donor in good health.

The V and J genes are TRBV3-1 (or the pseudogene TRBV3-2) and TRBJ2-5, with 8 bases that match TRBD1. The V gene end was trimmed by 2 bases and the J gene end by 7 bases; junction bases not matched to a gene: 12. The CDR3 extends over 16 amino acids. Germline V gives CDR1 LGHDT, CDR2 YNNKEL (reference sequence). CDR3 DNA: TGTGCCAGCAGCCAACAAGGGACAGGAGGGTCTGGGACCCAGTACTTC. Its protein product is CASSQQGTGGSGTQYF.

The chain joins TRBV29-1 to TRBJ1-2, with TRBD1 as a possible D gene (6 bases). Germline CDR1 SQVTM, CDR2 ANQGSEA. The CDR3 is 12 residues long. V shed 4 bases and J shed 8 bases, with 14 bases lying between them. The CDR3 sequence is CSVGRGARGYTF. For the CDR3, the DNA is TGCAGCGTTGGCCGGGGGGCGAGAGGCTACACCTTC.

The chain carries TRBV5-6 and TRBJ2-2; D is unresolved. Germline V gives CDR1 SGHDT, CDR2 YYEEEE. This CDR3 spans 13 amino acids. Trimming shortened V by 1 base and J by 5 bases, and 6 bases separated the two germline ends. The CDR3 DNA reads as TGTGCCAGCAGCTTGCCAGTTACCGGGGAGCTGTTTTTT. Translating it yields CASSLPVTGELFF.

The CDR3 region has the DNA TGCGCCAGCTCACGAAGCGCGGACACTGAAGCTTTCTTT. Translating gives CASSRSADTEAFF. This rearrangement joins TRBV5-1 to TRBJ1-1; D gene unclear. CDR1 and CDR2 (germline): SGHRS, YFSETQ. The CDR3 consists of 13 residues. Trimming took 7 bases from V and 3 from J, leaving 13 bases between them.

The V and J genes are TRBV5-1 and TRBJ2-1; D may be TRBD2 (6 bases). The CDR3 spans 14 residues. The V end was cut by 0 bases, the J end by 3 bases, with 7 bases between. Germline V gene lookup returns CDR1 SGHRS and CDR2 YFSETQ. CDR3 protein: CASSLGGDYNEQFF. The CDR3 DNA reads as TGCGCCAGCAGCTTGGGCGGGGACTACAATGAGCAGTTCTTC.

The rearrangement joins TRBV7-9 to TRBJ1-6; D is ambiguous. Germline V gives CDR1 SEHNR, CDR2 FQNEAQ (reference sequence). The ends were cut back, 4 bases at V and 8 bases at J, with 12 bases in the middle. The CDR3 spans 14 residues. Here the CDR3 DNA reads TGTGCCAGCAGCTCGCCGATAGGTGATTCACCCCTCCACTTT. It translates to CASSSPIGDSPLHF.

This chain joins TRBV29-1 and TRBJ1-3; D gene uncertain. Trimming left V 7 bases short and J 0 bases short, with 13 bases between. Germline CDR1 reads SQVTM; CDR2 reads ANQGSEA. The CDR3 length is 14 residues. The CDR3 is CSATGRSSGNTIYF. CDR3 bases: TGCAGCGCCACGGGCAGGAGCTCTGGAAACACCATATATTTT.

The chain combines TRBV3-1 (or the pseudogene TRBV3-2) with TRBJ1-1; D remains ambiguous. The germline CDR1 and CDR2 sequences are LGHDT and YNNKEL (reference sequence). Trimming stripped 4 bases from V and 7 bases from J, with 16 bases between. The CDR3 sequence is 14 residues long. The CDR3 sequence is CASSLQDGPREAFF. CDR3 DNA sequence: TGTGCCAGCAGCCTCCAGGACGGACCCCGTGAAGCTTTCTTT.

DNA of the CDR3: TGTGCCAGCAGCTTAGTTGGCAGAGAAGCTTTCTTT. It translates to CASSLVGREAFF. The V and J genes are TRBV7-9 and TRBJ1-1; D gene ambiguous. Germline V lookup: CDR1 SEHNR, CDR2 FQNEAQ (reference sequence). This CDR3 has 12 amino acids. Trimming stripped 1 base from V and 8 bases from J, with 8 bases between.

The rearrangement links TRBV2 to TRBJ1-2, with a weak D call TRBD1 (6 bases). Trimming left V 6 bases short and J 0 bases short, with 14 bases between. The CDR3 consists of 15 residues. The germline gives CDR1 SNHLY, CDR2 FYNNEI. The DNA for the CDR3 is TGTGCCAGCAGGGACAGCGTATTCACTAACTATGGCTACACCTTC. This sequence encodes CASRDSVFTNYGYTF.

The V gene is TRBV7-9, the J gene TRBJ2-3, with D unclear. The CDR3 loop spans 12 amino acids. The germline gives CDR1 SEHNR, CDR2 FQNEAQ (reference sequence). The germline V and J ends were trimmed by 10 bases and 1 base, with 9 bases remaining between them. The CDR3 nucleotides are TGTGCCACAGAGACTGGCACAGATACGCAGTATTTT. Translation gives CATETGTDTQYF. The full variable domain, completed using reference TRBV7-9 and TRBJ2-3, is DTGVSQNPRHKITKRGQNVTFRCDPISEHNRLYWYRQTLGQGPEFLTYFQNEAQLEKSRLLSDRFSAERPKGSFSTLEIQRTEQGDSAMYLCATETGTDTQYFGPGTRLTVL.

The rearrangement joins TRBV5-1 to TRBJ2-7, with TRBD1 matching over 7 bases. The ends lost 3 bases at V and 5 bases at J; junction bases unmatched: 11. The CDR3 loop spans 15 amino acids. CDR1 SGHRS and CDR2 YFSETQ come from the germline V gene. The CDR3 coding sequence is TGCGCCAGCAGCTCACAGGGGAACGGGCTCAACGAGCAGTACTTC. Protein product: CASSSQGNGLNEQYF.

The gene calls are TRBV7-9 and TRBJ2-1, with a weak D call TRBD2 (7 bases). Germline loops: CDR1 SEHNR, CDR2 FQNEAQ (reference sequence). The CDR3 has 16 residues. V was pared by 1 base and J by 0 bases, with 10 bases between. This chain's CDR3 is CASSLGGGASYNEQFF. The CDR3 bases are TGTGCCAGCAGCTTAGGTGGGGGGGCCTCCTACAATGAGCAGTTCTTC.

The CDR3 region is CASSLGGRNQPQHF. In nucleotides, the CDR3 is TGTGCCAGCAGCTTGGGGGGCAGAAATCAGCCCCAGCATTTT. The chain joins TRBV5-4 to TRBJ1-5; possible D gene TRBD1, 5 bases. Germline V CDR1 and CDR2: SGHNT, YYREEE (reference sequence). Trimming stripped 0 bases from V and 4 bases from J, with 8 bases between. CDR3 length: 14 residues.

The V gene is TRBV14, the J gene TRBJ2-5; possibly TRBD1 or TRBD2 for D (5 bases each). V was pared by 4 bases and J by 4 bases, with 13 bases between. Germline V gene lookup returns CDR1 SGHDN and CDR2 FVKESK. CDR3 length equals 14 residues. This chain's CDR3 is CASSRSGAGETQYF. DNA for the CDR3: TGTGCCAGCAGCCGTTCCGGGGCCGGAGAGACCCAGTACTTC.

The sample holds a few counts of this clone. This sequence joins TRBV18 and TRBJ1-5, with TRBD1 as a possible D gene (6 bases). Germline assignment: CDR1 KGHSH and CDR2 LQKENI. V was trimmed by 3 bases and J by 3 bases, leaving 12 bases between them. The CDR3 length is 15 residues. The CDR3 DNA sequence: TGTGCCAGCTCACCTCAGGGGTGGCACAATCAGCCCCAGCATTTT. Residues: CASSPQGWHNQPQHF.